This passage covers 16 T cell receptor beta chains from one sample sequenced in a study of T cells in Graves' hyperthyroidism and ophthalmopathy. RNA transcripts yielded amplified TCR beta CDR3 regions. The primer set for the first-round RT-PCR of the TCR CDR3 was HTBI. MiXCR was run by TCRdb on the multiplex PCR reads, yielding one entry per CDR3 protein. The table has about 280,000 distinct CDR3 sequences, about 25% seen once. The material sequenced was blood. These receptors were taken from a middle-aged man with Graves' hyperthyroidism that later progressed to Graves' ophthalmopathy.

This sequence joins TRBV2 and TRBJ1-5, with D perhaps matching TRBD1 (5 bases). Germline V CDR1 and CDR2: SNHLY, FYNNEI. The CDR3 is 11 amino acids. V dropped 11 bases and J dropped 5 bases, with 10 bases sitting between them. CDR3 region: CAPPGHQPQHF. The CDR3 DNA follows: TGTGCCCCCCCGGGGCATCAGCCCCAGCATTTT.

The chain has TRBV6-5 and TRBJ1-1, with D perhaps matching TRBD1 (6 bases). Trimming shortened V by 2 bases and J by 2 bases, and 6 bases separated the two germline ends. CDR3 length equals 13 residues. Germline V gene data show CDR1 as MNHEY and CDR2 as SVGAGI. CDR3 amino acids: CASSYGTNTEAFF. The DNA of the CDR3 is TGTGCCAGCAGTTACGGGACAAACACTGAAGCTTTCTTT.

The rearrangement joins TRBV6-2 or TRBV6-3 to TRBJ2-5, with 10 bases that match TRBD2. Germline trimming cut 4 bases from V and 1 base from J; bases unmatched to any gene: 6. The CDR3 sequence is 16 residues long. In germline, CDR1 is MNHEY, CDR2 SVGEGT. CDR3 loop: CASSSLAGVGQETQYF. CDR3 DNA sequence: TGTGCCAGCAGTTCCCTAGCGGGAGTGGGCCAAGAGACCCAGTACTTC.

This clonotype has ten or more counts. V gene TRBV19 combines with J gene TRBJ2-7; 8 bases align to TRBD2. The CDR3 sequence is 14 residues long. With 6 bases clipped from V and 3 bases from J, the junction kept 7 bases outside the gene matches. Germline assignment: CDR1 LNHDA and CDR2 SQIVND (reference sequence). The CDR3 DNA reads as TGTGCCAGTAGGCGGACTAGCAGCAGCTACGAGCAGTACTTC. Residues: CASRRTSSSYEQYF.

This clonotype has at least ten counts. The chain recombines TRBV5-5 with TRBJ1-3; D gene unclear. CDR1 and CDR2 (germline): SGHKS, YYEKEE (reference sequence). The CDR3 has 14 amino acids. V gave up 0 bases and J gave up 0 bases, with 4 bases separating them. The CDR3 loop reads CASSLDYSGNTIYF. The CDR3 DNA reads TGTGCCAGCAGCTTGGACTACTCTGGAAACACCATATATTTT.

This clonotype has at least ten counts. DNA for the CDR3: TGCAGCGTTGACACCCTCCAAGAGACCCAGTACTTC. Its protein is CSVDTLQETQYF. The chain links TRBV29-1 to TRBJ2-5, with D hard to call. The germline V gene has CDR1 SQVTM and CDR2 ANQGSEA. This CDR3 contains 12 residues. V shed 3 bases and J shed 1 base, with 6 bases lying between them.

This clonotype was seen many times. This rearrangement joins TRBV29-1 to TRBJ2-2; D is undetermined. The CDR3 sequence is 14 residues long. Per germline, CDR1 SQVTM and CDR2 ANQGSEA. The V end lost 3 bases, the J end lost 2 bases, and 10 bases lay between the germline ends. The CDR3 is CSVDAGFNTGELFF. For the CDR3, the DNA is TGCAGCGTTGATGCCGGGTTTAACACCGGGGAGCTGTTTTTT.

The rearrangement joins TRBV28 to TRBJ1-1, with D hard to call. The V gene lost 2 bases and the J gene lost 11 bases, with 6 bases spanning the gap. The CDR3 covers 10 residues. CDR1 is MDHEN, CDR2 SYDVKM, per germline. The CDR3 sequence is CASSLGVAFF. CDR3 bases: TGTGCCAGCAGTTTAGGGGTGGCTTTCTTT.

This chain links TRBV24-1 with TRBJ1-2, with TRBD1 matching over 8 bases. CDR1 and CDR2 from the germline V gene are KGHDR and SFDVKD. V lost 4 bases, J lost 6 bases, and 3 bases stayed unmatched. This CDR3 is 13 amino acids long. The CDR3 is CATSDSDRDGYTF. In nucleotides, the CDR3 is TGTGCCACCAGTGACTCGGACAGGGATGGCTACACCTTC.

This clonotype was recorded at least ten times. The chain couples TRBV24-1 to TRBJ1-5, with 7 bases aligning to TRBD1. Germline assignment: CDR1 KGHDR and CDR2 SFDVKD. CDR3 length equals 17 residues. The V and J ends lost 3 bases and 0 bases, in that order; junction bases with no gene match: 7. CDR3: CATSDPSTGYSNQPQHF. DNA of the CDR3: TGTGCCACCAGTGATCCCTCGACAGGGTATAGCAATCAGCCCCAGCATTTT.

The chain is built from TRBV2 and TRBJ2-6; 10 positions match TRBD1. The CDR3 contains 16 residues. From germline, CDR1 is SNHLY and CDR2 FYNNEI. Trimming removed 11 bases from V and 2 bases from J; junction bases left unmatched: 9. The CDR3 is CAGWTGGFTGANVLTF. DNA for the CDR3: TGTGCCGGATGGACAGGGGGTTTCACTGGGGCCAACGTCCTGACTTTC.

The chain couples TRBV9 to TRBJ2-7; 8 bases agree with TRBD2. The CDR3 is 16 amino acids. Germline trimming cut 0 bases from V and 3 bases from J; bases unmatched to any gene: 8. Looked up from germline, CDR1 is SGDLS and CDR2 is YYNGEE. This chain's CDR3 is CASSVGFLAGYYEQYF. CDR3 nucleotides: TGTGCCAGCAGCGTAGGGTTCTTAGCGGGATACTACGAGCAGTACTTC. The full variable domain, in which reference TRBV9 and TRBJ2-7 provide the parts outside the CDR3, is DSGVTQTPKHLITATGQRVTLRCSPRSGDLSVYWYQQSLDQGLQFLIQYYNGEERAKGNILERFSAQQFPDLHSELNLSSLELGDSALYFCASSVGFLAGYYEQYFGPGTRLTVT.

This clonotype came up many times. The rearrangement uses TRBV7-2 and TRBJ2-7; possibly TRBD1 for D (6 bases). The CDR3 covers 15 residues. V lost 3 bases and J 3 bases, leaving 15 bases between the germline ends. The germline gives CDR1 SGHTA, CDR2 FQGNSA. CDR3 sequence reads: CASSFRQVVFYEQYF. For the CDR3, the DNA is TGTGCCAGCAGCTTCCGACAGGTAGTATTCTACGAGCAGTACTTC. The full variable domain, with the rest looked up from reference TRBV7-2 and TRBJ2-7, is GAGVSQSPSNKVTEKGKDVELRCDPISGHTALYWYRQSLGQGLEFLIYFQGNSAPDKSGLPSDRFSAERTGGSVSTLTIQRTQQEDSAVYLCASSFRQVVFYEQYFGPGTRLTVT.

This chain joins TRBV6-1 and TRBJ1-1, with TRBD1 identical over 11 bases. J gave up 11 bases and V 2 bases, and 7 bases lay outside the gene matches. The CDR3 has 14 residues. From germline, CDR1 is MNHNS and CDR2 SASEGT. This CDR3 is CASSEPGQGGDAFF. CDR3 nucleotide sequence: TGTGCCAGCAGTGAACCGGGACAGGGGGGGGACGCTTTCTTT.

This clonotype was seen just once. This chain joins TRBV28 and TRBJ1-5, with D uncertain. The CDR3 contains 14 residues. Germline CDR1 reads MDHEN; CDR2 reads SYDVKM. V was pared by 6 bases and J by 1 base, with 10 bases between. CDR3: CASREIVSNQPQHF. In DNA, the CDR3 is TGTGCCAGCAGAGAAATAGTAAGCAATCAGCCCCAGCATTTT.

V is TRBV19 and J is TRBJ1-2; no definite D call. The CDR3 has 14 amino acids. V was shortened by 4 bases and J by 8 bases, with 17 bases between the two germline ends. Germline assignment: CDR1 LNHDA and CDR2 SQIVND (reference sequence). Written as DNA, the CDR3 is TGTGCCAGTAGTACGTCCGACCAACAATCAGGCTACACCTTC. Encoded protein: CASSTSDQQSGYTF.